This TCR beta chain was sequenced in a study of early T cells in non-severe SARS-CoV-2 infection. Study context: Investigators sequenced bulk RNA drawn from unsorted whole blood, and chains remained unpaired.

Study-wide results and caveats: Lookups in VDJdb leaned toward anti-spike CD8 responses and missed private and CD4 specificities.

Trimming stripped 6 bases from V and 4 bases from J, with 6 bases between. CDR3 length equals 10 residues. Germline CDR1 and CDR2: SQVTM and ANQGSEA. Remarks on this clonotype: What it binds is unknown.

Unique molecular identifiers tagged individual cDNA molecules. MiXCR was run by TCRdb on the 5' RACE reads, yielding one entry per CDR3 protein. Counted here are around 55,000 distinct CDR3 sequences, around 13% occurring once; the ten biggest clones make up about 1.4%. The specimen was whole blood. The sequence was collected from an adult who was a healthcare worker with PCR-confirmed SARS-CoV-2 infection or an uninfected control (not recorded which). The chain couples TRBV29-1 to TRBJ2-5, with D unresolved. The CDR3 DNA sequence: TGCAGCGTCCGCCTAGAGACCCAGTACTTC. Residues: CSVRLETQYF.